The clone carrying this TCR beta chain was seen only a few times. The antigen is unknown. Each CDR3 protein gets one entry after TCRdb re-called the 5' RACE reads with MiXCR. The sample has around 450,000 distinct CDR3 sequences; 25% to 30% are singletons. The data were taken from a study of CD8 T cells in ankylosing spondylitis. With 3 bases clipped from V and 2 bases from J, the junction kept 8 bases outside the gene matches. Germline CDR1 reads LNHNV; CDR2 reads YYDKDF (reference sequence). This CDR3 is built from 17 residues. Study-level findings and limits: Clones linked to disease were reported to show significant enrichment in matched ankylosing spondylitis synovial fluid. CD8+ cells made up the disease-linked clones, which were relatively rare in peripheral blood. Blood of patients with ankylosing spondylitis appeared to be characterized by a TCR beta motif of eight highly homologous variants. Prior literature has documented some motif variants in synovial fluid and blood from reactive arthritis.

The sequenced sample consisted of blood, either unsorted or a sorted T cell fraction (not recorded which). The chain links TRBV15 to TRBJ2-1, with 9 bases aligning to TRBD1. This clonotype originated in a male donor with ankylosing spondylitis. Here the CDR3 reads CATSSPRGTGPYNEQFF. The CDR3 nucleotides read TGTGCCACCAGCAGTCCCAGGGGGACAGGGCCCTACAATGAGCAGTTCTTC.